Listed below are T cell receptor beta chains from one sample, sequenced in a study of blood T cells in healthy people across ages. A single record per CDR3 protein comes from TCRdb applying MiXCR to the 5' RACE reads. In the table there are approximately 1,000,000 distinct CDR3 sequences, under 40% of which are singletons. Sequencing used blood. The source of these receptors is a man aged 18 to 35 in good health. Both conserved end residues are part of each CDR3. Rows may omit the clone size; those that give it use once, few, many or a size class.

.	TRBV19	TRBJ1-2	CASIPGGRAYGYTF
.	TRBV20-1	TRBJ2-4	CSARQGAGGTKDIQYF
few	TRBV7-3	TRBJ1-2	CASSLATGSGGYTF
many	TRBV29-1	TRBJ1-6	CSASEGNAENSPLHF
.	TRBV10-2	TRBJ2-3	CASQSLAGPTDTQYF
.	TRBV3-1	TRBJ2-3	CASSQEVGSWGTQYF
few	TRBV20-1	TRBJ2-5	CSARSLKGAEETQYF
few	TRBV20-1	TRBJ2-7	CSAETGTNYEQYF
.	TRBV9	TRBJ1-2	CASSVSAGTFYGHTF
.	TRBV10-3	TRBJ2-3	CAISEVSSTDTQYF
.	TRBV12-3/TRBV12-4	TRBJ1-4	CASSPLAGPNNEKLFF
.	TRBV7-8	TRBJ2-1	CASSLVSGRLVDYNEQFF
.	TRBV21-1	TRBJ2-7	CASRIKGLLYEQYF
few	TRBV7-9	TRBJ1-1	CASSPGSSAFF
few	TRBV12-3/TRBV12-4	TRBJ1-2	CASSPTGVWRDGYTF
.	TRBV12-3/TRBV12-4	TRBJ1-5	CASSLLGRREGSNQPQHF
.	TRBV28	TRBJ2-7	CASSPPTREQYF
.	TRBV20-1	TRBJ2-3	CSARDSLAGTTDTQYF
few	TRBV29-1	TRBJ1-1	CSVGRQGAEAFF
.	TRBV2	TRBJ2-7	CASQLQGYEQYF
.	TRBV5-1	TRBJ1-6	CASSFGSIRNSPLHF
.	TRBV20-1	TRBJ2-1	CSAGIAGGAYNEQFF
few	TRBV5-1	TRBJ1-1	CASSLEGRGAFF
few	TRBV4-3	TRBJ2-3	CASSRVPGLAGEDTQYF
.	TRBV6-4	TRBJ2-3	CASSDRPFTDTQYF
few	TRBV10-3	TRBJ1-2	CAISDQGVHLGYTF
.	TRBV7-9	TRBJ1-1	CASSLGEGGGGPEAFF
many	TRBV10-3	TRBJ1-2	CAISESEGGYTF
.	TRBV9	TRBJ1-5	CASSDTGSQPQHF
.	TRBV5-1	TRBJ1-1	CASSLVPANTEAFF
.	TRBV6-4	TRBJ1-2	CASSAGFGYGYTF
few	TRBV5-1	TRBJ2-1	CASSLRTEQTYNEQFF
few	TRBV16	TRBJ2-7	CASSQPDDPEQYF
few	TRBV6-5	TRBJ1-5	CASSYSAGGGQPQHF
once	TRBV28	TRBJ2-3	CASNSRGGTDTQYF
.	TRBV14	TRBJ2-7	CASSQRTGLPYEQYF